This T cell receptor beta chain was identified during a study of T cells in Graves' hyperthyroidism and ophthalmopathy. Researchers took RNA transcripts and amplified the TCR beta CDR3 regions from them. First-round RT-PCR of the TCR CDR3 relied on the HTBI primer set. TCRdb fed the multiplex PCR reads into MiXCR, producing one record per CDR3 protein. The sample has about 570,000 distinct CDR3 sequences, roughly 50% seen once; the top ten hold roughly 20%. Trimming removed 6 bases from V and 3 bases from J; junction bases left unmatched: 5. Germline CDR1 reads SQVTM; CDR2 reads ANQGSEA. The CDR3 runs to 13 residues. Exclusion of patients followed from uncontrolled infection, other autoimmune disease, pregnancy or lactation.

The receptor's source is an adult woman with Graves' disease, either hyperthyroidism or ophthalmopathy (not recorded which). V usage is TRBV29-1 and J usage is TRBJ2-1, with 7 bases fitting TRBD2. The material sequenced was peripheral blood or thyroid tissue (not recorded which). The CDR3 coding sequence is TGCAGCGTCCCCAGCGGGAACTACAATGAGCAGTTCTTC. Protein: CSVPSGNYNEQFF.